The 31 T cell receptor delta chains reported below all come from one sample, sequenced in a study of gamma-delta chains in newborns, infants, children. TCRdb used CATT to re-call clones from the reads. The sample has several thousand delta-chain clones, about 40% seen once. The sample comprised blood. Every receptor here comes from a child who received the measles vaccine.

About this clone: A much larger clonotype is one base distant, so this may be a read error. The chain employs TRDV2 and TRDJ3; 10 nucleotides line up with TRDD3. The germline CDR1 and CDR2 sequences are GEAIGNYY and EKD. The CDR3 runs to 18 residues. V shed 1 base, J shed 0 bases, and the junction held 2 bases outside the gene matches. For the CDR3, the DNA is TGTGCCTGTGACACTGGGGGATACATCTCCTGGGACACCCGACAGATGTTTTTC. Amino acids: CACDTGGYISWDTRQMFF.

This chain uses TRDV2 with TRDJ2; 10 bases match TRDD3. The length of the CDR3 is 15 residues. The germline gives CDR1 GEAIGNYY, CDR2 EKD. Trimming at V came to 4 bases and at J to 5 bases, leaving 6 bases not matched to a gene. CDR3 DNA sequence: TGTGCCTGTGATGATTGGGGGATACCTACAGCACAACTCTTCTTT. Its translation: CACDDWGIPTAQLFF.

V is TRDV3 and J is TRDJ1; 10 positions match TRDD3. The CDR3 has 17 residues. Germline CDR1 and CDR2: TVYSNPD and GDNSRS (reference sequence). Germline trimming cut 3 bases from V and 1 base from J; bases unmatched to any gene: 14. CDR3 in amino acids: CAFRPAYWGIATDKLIF. DNA for the CDR3: TGTGCCTTCCGTCCCGCGTACTGGGGGATTGCCACCGATAAACTCATCTTT.

Comment on this clone: It is unclear where the CDR3 begins or ends on the DNA, so no DNA is shown, and the CDR3 is as TCRdb lists it. The gene calls are TRAV29/DV5 and TRDJ1; TRDD3 was called by the table and not checked on the DNA. Germline-derived CDR1 and CDR2 are NSMFDY and ISSIKDK. The CDR3 has 21 residues if both end residues are counted. The CDR3 is CSVLLCSKRRWWIHRRDKLIF.

This clone occurred a few times. The gene calls are TRDV1 and TRDJ1, with 13 bases identical to TRDD3. The CDR3 is made up of 27 amino acids. In germline, CDR1 is TSWWSYY, CDR2 QGS. J was trimmed by 3 bases and V by 3 bases; bases with no gene match: 37. CDR3 bases: TGTGCTCTTGGGGACCATCTACGTTCCTTCCGCCCTGTACTGGGGGATACGCCAGAACTTGTTCCCGATAAACTCATCTTT. This encodes CALGDHLRSFRPVLGDTPELVPDKLIF.

This clone was counted a few times. A far larger clone is only one base removed, so a read error is likely. This sequence joins TRDV1 and TRDJ3; TRDD3 aligns across 12 bases. This CDR3 spans 25 amino acids. The germline gives CDR1 TSWWSYY, CDR2 QGS. The CDR3 protein is CAFGERGTLHWGILQSSWDTRQMFF. CDR3 in DNA: TGTGCTTTTGGGGAAAGGGGCACCCTACACTGGGGGATACTTCAAAGCTCCTGGGACACCCGACAGATGTTTTTC.

The J gene is TRDJ1, the V gene TRDV1; 10 bases map to TRDD3. The length of the CDR3 is 20 residues. V trimming: 2 bases; J trimming: 5 bases; junction bases outside the gene matches: 20. CDR1 and CDR2 (germline): TSWWSYY, QGS. CDR3 in DNA: TGTGCTCTTGGGGAAGGGGGCTACGACGGATGGGGGATACTACCGGATAAACTCATCTTT. It is translated as CALGEGGYDGWGILPDKLIF.

A note on this clone: This clone may be a read error of a much larger clone one base away. The same CDR3 also results from other DNA sequences found in this sample. V usage is TRDV1 and J usage is TRDJ1; tentative D call: TRDD2 (5 bases). From germline, CDR1 is TSWWSYY and CDR2 QGS. Trimming removed 0 bases at V and 7 bases at J, with 33 bases between. This CDR3 has 21 amino acids. DNA for the CDR3: TGTGCTCTTGGGGAACTAAGAAGAACGCCTTCACTCGGTAGCGTGGTGGGTAAACTCATCTTT. Amino acid sequence: CALGELRRTPSLGSVVGKLIF.

This chain connects TRDV1 to TRDJ1; 8 nucleotides line up with TRDD3. With 2 bases clipped from V and 3 bases from J, the junction kept 20 bases outside the gene matches. This CDR3 is built from 20 residues. Germline CDR1 is TSWWSYY and CDR2 is QGS. The CDR3 DNA reads as TGTGCTCTTGGGGAAACCCCACTTTTTCGTGGCTGGGGGACCTCCGATAAACTCATCTTT. This encodes CALGETPLFRGWGTSDKLIF.

The chain links TRDV1 to TRDJ3, with 9 bases fitting TRDD2. Looked up from germline, CDR1 is TSWWSYY and CDR2 is QGS. This CDR3 contains 22 residues. The V and J ends lost 4 bases and 13 bases, in that order; junction bases with no gene match: 29. The CDR3: CALGGAFLPEQGMPFVFRQMFF. In nucleotides, the CDR3 is TGTGCTCTTGGGGGCGCCTTCCTACCCGAACAAGGGATGCCCTTCGTCTTTCGACAGATGTTTTTC.

This clone has a handful of counts. The CDR3 bases are TGTGCTCTTGGGGAAAGGCATAACGGTCGGTTGAACACCGATAAACTCATCTTT. It specifies CALGERHNGRLNTDKLIF. V usage is TRDV1 and J usage is TRDJ1; unclear D gene. With 2 bases removed from V and 0 bases from J, the gap between germline ends came to 19 bases. The CDR3 runs to 18 residues. The germline gives CDR1 TSWWSYY, CDR2 QGS.

V is TRDV3 and J is TRDJ3; 10 nucleotides match TRDD3. J gave up 0 bases and V 2 bases, and 16 bases lay outside the gene matches. The CDR3 runs 21 residues. Germline loops: CDR1 TVYSNPD, CDR2 GDNSRS (reference sequence). The CDR3 sequence is CAFEDGLLGDSGSWDTRQMFF. The CDR3 nucleotides read TGTGCCTTTGAAGATGGCCTACTGGGGGATTCTGGCTCCTGGGACACCCGACAGATGTTTTTC.

The gene calls are TRDV2 and TRDJ1, with D unclear. The V and J ends lost 1 base and 12 bases respectively, with 14 bases between them. Germline CDR1 reads GEAIGNYY; CDR2 reads EKD. The CDR3 loop spans 12 amino acids. The CDR3 DNA is TGTGCCTGTGACACTCCCGCCGAGAGATTCATCTTT. Translating it yields CACDTPAERFIF.

This chain connects TRAV29/DV5 to TRDJ1, with D unresolved. The germline V gene encodes CDR1 NSMFDY and CDR2 ISSIKDK. Trimming removed 0 bases at V and 0 bases at J, with 21 bases between. The CDR3 extends over 18 amino acids. Here the CDR3 DNA reads TGTGCAGCAAGCGCGTGGAGGCGCGGACTGAGGGACACCGATAAACTCATCTTT. It specifies CAASAWRRGLRDTDKLIF.

This clone was recorded a few times. V gene TRDV3 combines with J gene TRDJ1; D may be TRDD2 or TRDD3 (6 bases each). V was pared by 0 bases and J by 3 bases, with 35 bases between. The V gene's germline CDR1 is TVYSNPD and CDR2 GDNSRS (reference sequence). The CDR3 runs 21 residues. This CDR3 is CAFSPPPSATWWGVLADKLIF. The CDR3 nucleotides are TGTGCCTTTAGCCCTCCGCCTTCCGCTACGTGGTGGGGGGTACTTGCCGATAAACTCATCTTT.

About this clone: This sequence is one base from a far larger clone and is likely a read error. The rearrangement links TRAV29/DV5 to TRDJ1; 8 bases are a match to TRDD2. The junction had 18 bases not matched to a gene; V was cut back by 4 bases and J by 1 base. Germline V gives CDR1 NSMFDY, CDR2 ISSIKDK. The CDR3 contains 18 residues. CDR3 in DNA: TGTGCAGCAGTGACTTCCTACTGGTACAGGGGATTCACCGATAAACTCATCTTT. Protein product: CAAVTSYWYRGFTDKLIF.

The chain joins TRDV1 to TRDJ1; D is possibly TRDD3 (9 bases). This CDR3 contains 26 residues. The germline V gene has CDR1 TSWWSYY and CDR2 QGS. V lost 4 bases and J 0 bases, leaving 45 bases between the germline ends. CDR3 in amino acids: CALGGLPRALVTGGLLLIPHTDKLIF. The CDR3 DNA sequence: TGTGCTCTTGGGGGCCTTCCTAGGGCCCTCGTTACTGGGGGACTCCTTCTAATCCCCCACACCGATAAACTCATCTTT.

Concerning this clone itself: The junction departs from germline at one end; a sequencing error may be responsible. The gene calls are TRDV1 and TRDJ1; 11 bases are shared with TRDD3. This CDR3 is 20 amino acids long. The V gene's germline CDR1 is TSWWSYY and CDR2 QGS. CDR3 nucleotide sequence: TGTGCTCTTGAGTACTGGGGGATAATTAGGGCCCTGAAGTACACCGAAAAACTCATCTTT. Protein sequence: CALEYWGIIRALKYTEKLIF.

This clone was counted only a few times. The chain employs TRDV1 and TRDJ1; 11 bases map to TRDD3. This CDR3 contains 22 residues. Losses at the gene ends were 1 base for V and 0 bases for J; bases not matched to a gene: 19. Per the germline V gene, CDR1 is TSWWSYY and CDR2 is QGS. CDR3 DNA sequence: TGTGCTCTTGGGGAACGGCGGCCTCCTATTCCTGGGGGATACCCTTACACCGATAAACTCATCTTT. This gives the protein CALGERRPPIPGGYPYTDKLIF.

This clone is labeled as medium-sized. DNA of the CDR3: TGTGCAGCAAGCGGGGAGTGCCTTCCTACGGAGTATAAACTCATCTTT. It specifies CAASGECLPTEYKLIF. This chain links TRAV29/DV5 with TRDJ1, with 9 bases lining up with TRDD2. J gave up 6 bases and V 0 bases, and 12 bases lay outside the gene matches. The CDR3 contains 16 residues. Germline loops: CDR1 NSMFDY, CDR2 ISSIKDK.

The count of this clone is one. A read error is the likely source, as a far larger clone sits one nucleotide away. The gene calls are TRDV1 and TRDJ1; 9 positions agree with TRDD2. The germline gives CDR1 TSWWSYY, CDR2 QGS. This CDR3 spans 20 amino acids. The CDR3 region has the DNA TGTGCTCTTGGGAAACTCAGCCTTCCTACGGGGGATTGCTTCTGCGATAAACTCATCTTT. Protein: CALGKLSLPTGDCFCDKLIF.

A remark on this clone: A single base separates this from a much larger clone, so it may be a read error. The chain employs TRDV2 and TRDJ3; D perhaps matches TRDD3 (5 bases). From germline, CDR1 is GEAIGNYY and CDR2 EKD. The CDR3 totals 13 residues. In nucleotides, the CDR3 is TGTGCCTGTGACACCTGGGGCACCCGACAGATGTTTTTC. As protein: CACDTWGTRQMFF.

The CDR3 is CALGEQLLPPCYTDKLIF. Here the CDR3 DNA reads TGTGCTCTTGGGGAACAATTACTCCCCCCTTGCTACACCGATAAACTCATCTTT. V and J are TRDV1 and TRDJ1, with D unresolved. The CDR3 length is 18 residues. Trimming pared 1 base from V and 0 bases from J, leaving 18 bases between. Germline V gives CDR1 TSWWSYY, CDR2 QGS.

The chain has TRDV3 and TRDJ1; 7 bases line up with TRDD2. V lost 5 bases, J lost 7 bases, and 19 bases stayed unmatched. The CDR3 loop spans 15 amino acids. Germline V gene sequence: CDR1 TVYSNPD, CDR2 GDNSRS (reference sequence). The CDR3 nucleotides are TGTGCCCGGATTCCTACGGAGCTGGATAATAGTAAACTCATCTTT. Translating it yields CARIPTELDNSKLIF. Filled out from reference TRDV3 and TRDJ1, the complete variable domain reads CDKVTQSSPDQTVASGSEVVLLCTYDTVYSNPDLFWYRIRPDYSFQFVFYGDNSRSEGADFTQGRFSVKHILTQKAFHLVISPVRTEDSATYYCARIPTELDNSKLIFGKGTRVTVEP.

The V call is TRDV1, the J call TRDJ1; 12 nucleotides align to TRDD3. J was trimmed by 0 bases and V by 2 bases; bases with no gene match: 13. Germline V gene data show CDR1 as TSWWSYY and CDR2 as QGS. The CDR3 has 20 amino acids. The chain's CDR3 is CALGEIHVLGDTMDTDKLIF. In nucleotides, the CDR3 is TGTGCTCTTGGGGAAATACATGTACTGGGGGATACCATGGACACCGATAAACTCATCTTT.

This clone is deemed medium-sized. Other DNA sequences in this sample translate to the same CDR3. This sequence joins TRDV2 and TRDJ3; tentative D call: TRDD3 (5 bases). Germline V gives CDR1 GEAIGNYY, CDR2 EKD. V was shortened by 0 bases and J by 1 base, with 12 bases between the two germline ends. This CDR3 contains 18 residues. CDR3 region: CACDTAGGFSWDTRQMFF. CDR3 DNA sequence: TGTGCCTGTGACACCGCGGGGGGCTTTTCCTGGGACACCCGACAGATGTTTTTC.

By sample fraction, this clone is medium-sized (0.01 to 0.1%). The gene calls are TRDV1 and TRDJ1; D not certain. With 3 bases removed from V and 2 bases from J, the gap between germline ends came to 16 bases. The CDR3 has 16 amino acids. CDR1 TSWWSYY and CDR2 QGS come from the germline V gene. The CDR3 sequence: CALGDIVTALTDKLIF. Written as DNA, the CDR3 is TGTGCTCTTGGGGACATTGTGACTGCCCTAACCGATAAACTCATCTTT.

This clone appeared a few times. The chain recombines TRDV3 with TRDJ1; possible D gene TRDD2, 8 bases. This CDR3 is 23 amino acids long. V dropped 0 bases and J dropped 1 base, with 39 bases sitting between them. Germline V gene data show CDR1 as TVYSNPD and CDR2 as GDNSRS (reference sequence). In nucleotides, the CDR3 is TGTGCCTTTAGAGCTTCCACGGTCCCCCCTCTTCCTACCGTTACTGGGGCCACCGATAAACTCATCTTT. Amino acids: CAFRASTVPPLPTVTGATDKLIF.

Within the sample, this clone is medium-sized. The sample has other DNA sequences that encode this CDR3 too. The chain employs TRDV2 and TRDJ1; TRDD3 aligns across 13 bases. V lost 0 bases to trimming and J lost 0 bases; unmatched junction nucleotides: 24. The CDR3 length is 24 residues. Germline CDR1 GEAIGNYY, CDR2 EKD. CDR3 loop: CACDTVLATRRILGDTGYTDKLIF. CDR3 in DNA: TGTGCCTGTGACACCGTATTAGCGACGAGAAGAATACTGGGGGATACGGGGTACACCGATAAACTCATCTTT.

On this clone itself: This probably arose from a read error, given a far larger clone one base away. The gene calls are TRAV29/DV5 and TRDJ1, with D tentatively TRDD2 (8 bases). CDR3 size: 18 residues. V was trimmed by 4 bases and J by 1 base, leaving 26 bases between them. Germline values: CDR1 NSMFDY, CDR2 ISSIKDK. The CDR3 here is CAAVTSYWYWGSTDKLIF. CDR3 DNA: TGTGCAGCAGTGACTTCCTACTGGTACTGGGGATCCACCGATAAACTCATCTTT.

As for this clone: A much larger clone sits a single nucleotide away, making a read error possible. This chain links TRDV2 with TRDJ1; no clear D. The CDR3 loop spans 13 amino acids. Looked up from germline, CDR1 is GEAIGNYY and CDR2 is EKD. CDR3 DNA: TGTGCCCGTGACCGCTACTACACCGATAAACTCATCTTT. Protein product: CARDRYYTDKLIF.